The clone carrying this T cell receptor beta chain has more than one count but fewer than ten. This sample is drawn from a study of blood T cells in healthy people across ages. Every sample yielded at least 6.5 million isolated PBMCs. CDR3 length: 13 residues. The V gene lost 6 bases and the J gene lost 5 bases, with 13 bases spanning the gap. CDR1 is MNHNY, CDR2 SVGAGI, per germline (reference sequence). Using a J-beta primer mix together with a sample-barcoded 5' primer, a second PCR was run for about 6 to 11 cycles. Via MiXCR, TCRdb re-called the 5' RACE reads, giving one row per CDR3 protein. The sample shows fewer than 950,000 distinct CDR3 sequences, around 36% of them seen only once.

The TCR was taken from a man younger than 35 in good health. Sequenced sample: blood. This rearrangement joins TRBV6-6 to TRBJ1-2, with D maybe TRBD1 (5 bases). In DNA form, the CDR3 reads TGTGCCAGCAGCGACAGTATCCATTATGGCTACACCTTC. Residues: CASSDSIHYGYTF.